These T cell receptor beta chains were read from a single sample in a study of blood T cells in healthy people across ages. TCRdb re-analysed the 5' RACE reads in MiXCR, keeping a single row per CDR3 protein. The sample lists approximately 810,000 distinct CDR3 sequences, roughly 35% occurring once. Material for sequencing was blood. The receptors come from a man aged 18 to 30 in good health. Both conserved end residues are part of each CDR3. The order of the fields is J gene, D gene, V gene, clone size, CDR3 protein, CDR3 DNA. D genes are given only for firm matches. Only some rows state a clone size, as once, few, many or a class for expanded clones.

>TRBJ1-3|.|TRBV9|once
CASSERSSGNTIYF
TGTGCCAGCAGCGAAAGAAGCTCTGGAAACACCATATATTTT
>TRBJ1-1|.|TRBV12-3/TRBV12-4|once
CASSLNTGSTEAFF
TGTGCCAGCAGTTTAAATACCGGGAGCACTGAAGCTTTCTTT
>TRBJ2-7|.|TRBV10-3|many
CAIYYEQYF
TGTGCCATCTACTACGAGCAGTACTTC
>TRBJ2-7|.|TRBV6-2/TRBV6-3|.
CASTMAGEAYEQYF
TGTGCCAGCACCATGGCCGGAGAAGCCTACGAGCAGTACTTC
>TRBJ1-2|.|TRBV7-2|few
CASSFVSLYGYTF
TGTGCCAGCAGCTTCGTCAGCCTCTATGGCTACACCTTC
>TRBJ2-7|TRBD1|TRBV13|once
CASSVRDRDYEQYF
TGTGCCAGCAGCGTCCGGGACAGGGACTACGAGCAGTACTTC
>TRBJ1-2|.|TRBV4-3|many
CASSQDRREATF
TGCGCCAGCAGCCAAGATCGCAGGGAGGCCACCTTC
>TRBJ2-5|TRBD2|TRBV12-3/TRBV12-4|.
CASSLTSGARNEQYF
TGTGCCAGCAGCCTTACTAGCGGGGCCCGCAATGAGCAGTACTTC
>TRBJ2-4|.|TRBV27|many
CASSRQGNGKNIQYF
TGTGCCAGCAGTCGGCAGGGGAATGGCAAAAACATTCAGTACTTC
>TRBJ2-2|.|TRBV5-1|.
CASSSILDSYTGELFF
TGCGCCAGCAGCTCCATTCTGGACAGTTACACCGGGGAGCTGTTTTTT
>TRBJ1-2|.|TRBV5-5|.
CASSLGGIIANYGYTF
TGTGCCAGCAGCTTGGGGGGGATTATAGCTAACTATGGCTACACCTTC
>TRBJ1-1|TRBD1|TRBV12-3/TRBV12-4|few
CASSLRGRGTEAFF
TGTGCCAGCAGTTTAAGGGGGCGAGGCACTGAAGCTTTCTTT
>TRBJ2-7|.|TRBV4-3|many
CASSQERSNYEQYF
TGCGCCAGCAGCCAAGAGAGGTCAAACTACGAGCAGTACTTC
>TRBJ2-1|.|TRBV4-1|.
CASSQGSVADEQFF
TGCGCCAGCAGCCAAGGCTCAGTAGCTGATGAGCAGTTCTTC
>TRBJ1-2|.|TRBV29-1|.
CSVGHRTMLSVYGCTF
TGCAGCGTTGGGCACCGAACCATGCTTTCAGTCTATGGCTGCACCTTC
>TRBJ2-1|TRBD1|TRBV27|many
CASSRTGGRYNEQFF
TGTGCCAGCAGCCGGACAGGGGGGAGGTACAATGAGCAGTTCTTC
>TRBJ2-7|.|TRBV29-1|.
CSVDGYEQYF
TGCAGCGTTGATGGTTATGAGCAGTACTTC
>TRBJ2-6|.|TRBV28|many
CASSLQVSGANVLTF
TGTGCCAGCAGTTTACAGGTGTCTGGGGCCAACGTCCTGACTTTC
>TRBJ2-3|.|TRBV20-1|few
CSARRISGTDTQYF
TGCAGTGCTAGGCGAATATCTGGCACAGATACGCAGTATTTT
>TRBJ2-1|TRBD1|TRBV7-9|.
CASSSRTGSKHNEQFF
TGTGCCAGCAGTTCCCGGACAGGGTCGAAGCACAATGAGCAGTTCTTC
>TRBJ2-1|.|TRBV7-3|.
CASSLTIARFNEQFF
TGTGCCAGCAGCTTAACAATAGCGCGTTTCAATGAGCAGTTCTTC
>TRBJ2-3|TRBD2|TRBV9|.
CASSVSSGRSSTDTQYF
TGTGCCAGCAGCGTATCTAGCGGGAGATCTAGCACAGATACGCAGTATTTT
>TRBJ1-4|TRBD1|TRBV6-5|.
CATGQGTFPREKLFF
TGTGCCACAGGACAGGGGACTTTTCCGCGGGAAAAACTGTTTTTT
>TRBJ2-1|TRBD2|TRBV4-3|many
CASSQASSGGSNEQFF
TGCGCCAGCAGCCAAGCTTCTAGCGGGGGATCGAATGAGCAGTTCTTC
>TRBJ1-2|.|TRBV10-3|many
CAISRGSGYGYTF
TGTGCCATCAGCAGGGGTTCGGGCTATGGCTACACCTTC
>TRBJ2-3|.|TRBV29-1|.
CSVETGGSTDTQYF
TGCAGCGTTGAGACTGGGGGGAGCACAGATACGCAGTATTTT
>TRBJ2-5|TRBD2|TRBV20-1|.
CSARDTRGVIQEIQYF
TGCAGTGCTAGAGATACTCGGGGGGTGATCCAAGAGATCCAGTACTTC
>TRBJ1-1|TRBD1|TRBV12-3/TRBV12-4|.
CASSSGTGGCEAFF
TGTGCCAGCAGTTCCGGGACAGGGGGCTGTGAAGCTTTCTTT
>TRBJ2-5|.|TRBV5-6|.
CASSPWSWETQYF
TGTGCCAGCAGCCCCTGGTCCTGGGAGACCCAGTACTTC
>TRBJ2-3|TRBD2|TRBV12-3/TRBV12-4|many
CASNPGLAETDTQYF
TGTGCCAGCAACCCCGGACTAGCAGAAACAGATACGCAGTATTTT
>TRBJ2-7|TRBD2|TRBV9|few
CASGSVSGRSYNEQYF
TGTGCCAGCGGATCAGTTAGCGGGAGAAGCTACAATGAGCAGTACTTC
>TRBJ1-2|.|TRBV12-3/TRBV12-4|.
CVSMQMGGYTF
TGTGTCAGCATGCAAATGGGGGGCTACACCTTC
>TRBJ2-1|.|TRBV10-3|.
CAISEQPQGNPYNEQFF
TGTGCCATCAGTGAGCAACCTCAGGGAAACCCCTACAATGAGCAGTTCTTC
>TRBJ2-3|.|TRBV4-2|few
CASSQAQRRDTQYF
TGTGCCAGCAGCCAAGCTCAGCGTAGAGATACGCAGTATTTT
>TRBJ2-1|TRBD2|TRBV10-3|.
CAISLTTSGPLNEQFF
TGTGCCATCAGTCTAACGACTAGCGGGCCTCTCAATGAGCAGTTCTTC
>TRBJ1-4|TRBD1|TRBV6-2/TRBV6-3|.
CASSWDSRNEKLFF
TGTGCCAGCAGCTGGGACAGCCGAAATGAAAAACTGTTTTTT
>TRBJ2-3|TRBD2|TRBV20-1|.
CSARGGLAGATDTQYF
TGCAGTGCTAGGGGGGGACTAGCGGGGGCCACAGATACGCAGTATTTT
>TRBJ2-1|TRBD2|TRBV20-1|many
CSARDLAGSSYNEQFF
TGCAGTGCTAGAGATTTAGCGGGGAGCTCCTACAATGAGCAGTTCTTC
>TRBJ2-7|.|TRBV29-1|many
CSVVGTGRYEQYF
TGCAGCGTTGTCGGGACCGGACGGTACGAGCAGTACTTC
>TRBJ2-3|.|TRBV7-2|.
CASSAPWLAGRTDTQYF
TGTGCCAGCAGCGCCCCGTGGTTGGCAGGCCGCACAGATACGCAGTATTTT
>TRBJ1-2|.|TRBV12-3/TRBV12-4|.
CASRDYSYYGYTF
TGTGCCAGCAGAGATTACAGTTACTATGGCTACACCTTC
>TRBJ2-5|TRBD2|TRBV20-1|.
CSAISGGAQETQYF
TGCAGTGCAATTAGCGGGGGAGCCCAAGAGACCCAGTACTTC
>TRBJ2-5|.|TRBV4-3|few
CVSSQDTDPQETQYF
TGCGTCAGCAGCCAAGATACGGACCCACAAGAGACCCAGTACTTC
>TRBJ2-1|.|TRBV4-3|.
CASSQERGLVDEQFF
TGCGCCAGCAGCCAAGAACGCGGCTTAGTGGATGAGCAGTTCTTC
>TRBJ2-2|.|TRBV9|.
CVSSLDLRAGELFF
TGTGTCAGCAGCTTGGACCTAAGAGCCGGGGAGCTGTTTTTT
>TRBJ1-2|.|TRBV7-9|many
CALVSHGNYGYTF
TGTGCCCTCGTGTCCCACGGGAACTATGGCTACACCTTC
>TRBJ2-7|.|TRBV7-9|.
CASSRHSYEQYF
TGTGCCAGCTCCAGGCACTCCTACGAGCAGTACTTC
>TRBJ2-5|.|TRBV6-2/TRBV6-3|.
CASSWDGESNEQYF
TGTGCCAGCAGTTGGGATGGGGAGAGCAATGAGCAGTACTTC
>TRBJ1-2|TRBD1|TRBV7-2|few
CASSLQGVSYGYTF
TGTGCCAGCAGCTTACAGGGGGTAAGCTATGGCTACACCTTC
>TRBJ1-2|.|TRBV19|.
CASSIAWPNYGYTF
TGTGCCAGTAGTATTGCATGGCCTAACTATGGCTACACCTTC
>TRBJ2-5|TRBD1|TRBV20-1|.
CSASEGQGYQETQYF
TGCAGTGCTAGCGAGGGACAGGGTTACCAGGAGACCCAGTACTTC
>TRBJ2-7|TRBD2|TRBV7-2|.
CASSLKTSGMYEQYF
TGTGCCAGCAGCTTAAAAACTAGCGGAATGTACGAGCAGTACTTC
>TRBJ2-5|.|TRBV19|.
CASSTNMGSEQYF
TGTGCCAGTAGTACGAACATGGGGTCTGAGCAGTACTTC
>TRBJ1-2|.|TRBV27|few
CASSPGSFRGYTF
TGTGCCAGCAGCCCCGGGTCTTTCCGTGGCTACACCTTC
>TRBJ1-2|.|TRBV18|few
CASSPEQNLYGYTF
TGTGCCAGCTCACCCGAACAGAACCTCTATGGCTACACCTTC
>TRBJ2-1|TRBD2|TRBV12-3/TRBV12-4|.
CASNFGGDLNEQFF
TGTGCCAGCAACTTTGGGGGGGACCTCAATGAGCAGTTCTTC
>TRBJ2-5|TRBD1|TRBV3-1|.
CASSPKDRGGDEQYF
TGTGCCAGCAGCCCTAAGGACAGGGGAGGCGATGAGCAGTACTTC
>TRBJ2-5|TRBD2|TRBV20-1|few
CSASPGGETQYF
TGCAGTGCTAGCCCCGGGGGGGAGACCCAGTACTTC
>TRBJ2-5|TRBD2|TRBV9|few
CASSFRTSGFAGSGEETQYF
TGTGCCAGCAGCTTCCGGACTAGCGGGTTCGCCGGGAGCGGCGAGGAGACCCAGTACTTC